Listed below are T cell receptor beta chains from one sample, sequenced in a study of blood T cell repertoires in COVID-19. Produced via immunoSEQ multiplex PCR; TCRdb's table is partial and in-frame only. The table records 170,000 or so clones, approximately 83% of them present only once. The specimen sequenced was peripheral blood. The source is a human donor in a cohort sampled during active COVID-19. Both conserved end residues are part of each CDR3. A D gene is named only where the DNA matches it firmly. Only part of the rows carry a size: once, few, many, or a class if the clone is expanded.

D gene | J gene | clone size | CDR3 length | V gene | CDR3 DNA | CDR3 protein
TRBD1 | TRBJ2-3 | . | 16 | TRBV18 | TGTGCCAGCTCACCTACCCGGACAGGGATCACAGATACGCAGTATTTT | CASSPTRTGITDTQYF
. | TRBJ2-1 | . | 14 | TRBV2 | TGTGCCAGCATCTGGCAGGGGTCCTACAATGAGCAGTTCTTC | CASIWQGSYNEQFF
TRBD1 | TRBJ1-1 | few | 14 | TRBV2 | TGTGCCAGCAGACTGGACAGGGAGGGCACTGAAGCTTTCTTT | CASRLDREGTEAFF
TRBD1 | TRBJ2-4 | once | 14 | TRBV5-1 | TGCGCCAGCAGCCCGGGACAGGGGTCGGACATTCAGTACTTC | CASSPGQGSDIQYF
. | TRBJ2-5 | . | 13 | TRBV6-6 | TGTGCCAGCAGTTTAGCTCAGGGAGAGACCCAGTACTTC | CASSLAQGETQYF
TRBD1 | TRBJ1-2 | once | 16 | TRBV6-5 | TGTGCCAGCAGTTACTCTTCGGGACAGGGGGCGCAGGGCTACACCTTC | CASSYSSGQGAQGYTF
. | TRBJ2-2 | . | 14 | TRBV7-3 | TGTGCCAGCAGCTTATTGCCGGGAACCGGGGAGCTGTTTTTT | CASSLLPGTGELFF
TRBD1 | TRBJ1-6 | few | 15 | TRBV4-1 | TGCGCCAGCAGCCAGGTAGACAGGGGGCAATCACCCCTCCACTTT | CASSQVDRGQSPLHF
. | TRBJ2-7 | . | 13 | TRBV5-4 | TGTGCCAGCAGCAAGGACTTTCAGTACGAGCAGTACTTC | CASSKDFQYEQYF
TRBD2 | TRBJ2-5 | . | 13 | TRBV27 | TGTGCCAGCAGTTTCGGGGGAGGGGAGACCCAGTACTTC | CASSFGGGETQYF
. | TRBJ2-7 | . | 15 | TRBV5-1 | TGCGCCAGCAGCTTGGAGGAGGGGGCTCCAAGCGAGCAGTACTTC | CASSLEEGAPSEQYF
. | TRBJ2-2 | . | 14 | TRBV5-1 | TGCGCCAGCAGCTTCGGGGCGAACACCGGGGAGCTGTTTTTT | CASSFGANTGELFF
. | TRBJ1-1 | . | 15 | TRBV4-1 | TGCGCCAGCAGCCAAGATATGGGAGTGGGCACTGAAGCTTTCTTT | CASSQDMGVGTEAFF
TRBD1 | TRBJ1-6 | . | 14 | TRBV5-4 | TGTGCCAGCAGCTGGGACAGGGAGAAATCACCCCTCCACTTT | CASSWDREKSPLHF
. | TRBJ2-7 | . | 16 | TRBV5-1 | TGCGCCAGCAGCTTGGGAGACAGTTTTTCTTCCTACGAGCAGTACTTC | CASSLGDSFSSYEQYF
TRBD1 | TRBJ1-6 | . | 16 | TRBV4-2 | TGTGCCAGCAGCCCAGAAGGCGGACAGGGAGGTTCACCCCTCCACTTT | CASSPEGGQGGSPLHF
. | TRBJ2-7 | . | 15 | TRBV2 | TGTGCCAGCACCGGCGGGCAGTCCCCAATCTACGAGCAGTACTTC | CASTGGQSPIYEQYF
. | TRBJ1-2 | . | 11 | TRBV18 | TGTGCCAGCTCACCAGGGGAGGGCTACACCTTC | CASSPGEGYTF
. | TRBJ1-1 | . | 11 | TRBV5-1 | TGCGCCAGCAGCTCGGGAGGTGAAGCTTTCTTT | CASSSGGEAFF
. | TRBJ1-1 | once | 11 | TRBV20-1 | TGCAGTGCTAGAGATCCTCCGGGAGCTTTCTTT | CSARDPPGAFF
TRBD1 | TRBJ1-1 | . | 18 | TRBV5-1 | TGCGCCAGCAGCTTGGGTGTGGTTCGGACAGGGGGGAACACTGAAGCTTTCTTT | CASSLGVVRTGGNTEAFF
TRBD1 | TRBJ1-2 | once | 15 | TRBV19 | TGTGCCAGTAGGGACGGGGGACAGGGGCGCTATGGCTACACCTTC | CASRDGGQGRYGYTF
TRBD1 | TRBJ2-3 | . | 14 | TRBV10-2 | TGCGCCAGCAGTCGACAGGGCCATACAGATACGCAGTATTTT | CASSRQGHTDTQYF
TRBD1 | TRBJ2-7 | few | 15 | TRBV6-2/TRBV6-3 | TGTGCCAGCAGTGACTCCGGGACAGGGGGCTACGAGCAGTACTTC | CASSDSGTGGYEQYF
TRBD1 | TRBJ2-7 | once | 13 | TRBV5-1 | TGCGCCAGCAGCCTGGACAGGGGGACCGAGCAGTACTTC | CASSLDRGTEQYF
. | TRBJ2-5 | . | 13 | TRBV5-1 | TGCGCCAGCAAAGGAGGGATAGTTGAGACCCAGTACTTC | CASKGGIVETQYF
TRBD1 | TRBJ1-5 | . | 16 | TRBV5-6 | TGTGCCAGCAGCTTATGGGACAGGGTTGGAGGTCAGCCCCAGCATTTT | CASSLWDRVGGQPQHF
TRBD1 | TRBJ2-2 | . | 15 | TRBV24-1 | TGTGCCACCAGTGAGGCAGGGGACAGGGACGGGGAGCTGTTTTTT | CATSEAGDRDGELFF
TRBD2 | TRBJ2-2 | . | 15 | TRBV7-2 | TGTGCCAGCAGCAGGGACGGGGGGTACACCGGGGAGCTGTTTTTT | CASSRDGGYTGELFF
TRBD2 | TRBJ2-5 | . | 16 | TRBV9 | TGTGCCAGCAGCGTTAATAGCGGGGGCTTACAAGAGACCCAGTACTTC | CASSVNSGGLQETQYF
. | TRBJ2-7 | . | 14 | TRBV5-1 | TGCGCCAGCCAAAGGGCGGGACTGAGCTACGAGCAGTACTTC | CASQRAGLSYEQYF
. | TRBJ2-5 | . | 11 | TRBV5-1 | TGCGCCAGCAGCGAGCGAGAGACCCAGTACTTC | CASSERETQYF
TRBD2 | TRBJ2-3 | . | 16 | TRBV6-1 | TGTGCCAGCAGTGAAAGTAGCGGGAGTGGCACAGATACGCAGTATTTT | CASSESSGSGTDTQYF
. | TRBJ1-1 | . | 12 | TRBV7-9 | TGTGCCAGCAGCTTTGACAGCACTGAAGCTTTCTTT | CASSFDSTEAFF
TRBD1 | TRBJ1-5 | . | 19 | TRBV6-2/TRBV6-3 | TGTGCCAGCAGTGCGTATTGGGGACAGCACCAAGTTGGCAATCAGCCCCAGCATTTT | CASSAYWGQHQVGNQPQHF
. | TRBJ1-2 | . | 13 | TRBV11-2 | TGTGCCAGCAGCCTAGGGGGGCCCTATGGCTACACCTTC | CASSLGGPYGYTF
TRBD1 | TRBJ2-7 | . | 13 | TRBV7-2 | TGTGCCAGCAGCTTCCGACAGGGGAGAGAGCAGTACTTC | CASSFRQGREQYF
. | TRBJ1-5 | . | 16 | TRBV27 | TGTGCCAGCAGTTTACTGGGGGCTGGTAGCAATCAGCCCCAGCATTTT | CASSLLGAGSNQPQHF
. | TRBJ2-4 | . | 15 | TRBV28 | TGTGCCAGCAGTTACCCCGGGGAGGATCTAAACATTCAGTACTTC | CASSYPGEDLNIQYF
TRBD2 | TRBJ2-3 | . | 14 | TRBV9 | TGTGCCAGCAGCGAATCGGGGGGGACAGATACGCAGTATTTT | CASSESGGTDTQYF
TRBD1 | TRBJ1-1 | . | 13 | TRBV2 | TGTGCCAGCAGCCCCACAGGGGGGACTGAAGCTTTCTTT | CASSPTGGTEAFF
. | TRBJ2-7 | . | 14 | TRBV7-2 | TGTGCCAGCAGCTTAGGGGACATGCCCTACGAGCAGTACTTC | CASSLGDMPYEQYF
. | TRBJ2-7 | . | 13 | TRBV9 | TGTGCCAGCAGTAGCGACAACTCCTACGAGCAGTACTTC | CASSSDNSYEQYF